This TCR beta chain was obtained from a study of blood T cell repertoires in COVID-19. Background on the study: COVID-19 samples collected from the United States, Italy and Spain covered acute and convalescent phases. T cells, B-cell-depleted T cells, or PBMCs provided the cDNA or gDNA that served as material.

As handled by the study authors: Quantification of nucleated cells was approximated via reference gene primer amplification. Here immunoSEQ multiplex PCR was the method, and the copy in TCRdb shows in-frame clones only, minus some. From that table come the V and J calls and clone size; the DNA was used to work out D and trimming. The sample includes a few hundred thousand clones, approximately 86% of them seen just once. In this sample, this clone turned up many times. The sequenced sample was peripheral blood. This receptor was taken from a woman younger than 35 with acute or convalescent COVID-19.

The CDR3 here is CASSTEEAIGNTIYF. The DNA for the CDR3 is TGTGCCAGTAGTACGGAGGAAGCTATTGGAAACACCATATATTTT. The chain uses TRBV19 and TRBJ1-3; D is undetermined. This CDR3 is 15 amino acids long. V shed 4 bases and J shed 3 bases, with 13 bases lying between them. The germline V gene encodes CDR1 LNHDA and CDR2 SQIVND (reference sequence). The full variable domain, completed using reference TRBV19 and TRBJ1-3, is DGGITQSPKYLFRKEGQNVTLSCEQNLNHDAMYWYRQDPGQGLRLIYYSQIVNDFQKGDIAEGYSVSREKKESFPLTVTSAQKNPTAFYLCASSTEEAIGNTIYFGEGSWLTVV.